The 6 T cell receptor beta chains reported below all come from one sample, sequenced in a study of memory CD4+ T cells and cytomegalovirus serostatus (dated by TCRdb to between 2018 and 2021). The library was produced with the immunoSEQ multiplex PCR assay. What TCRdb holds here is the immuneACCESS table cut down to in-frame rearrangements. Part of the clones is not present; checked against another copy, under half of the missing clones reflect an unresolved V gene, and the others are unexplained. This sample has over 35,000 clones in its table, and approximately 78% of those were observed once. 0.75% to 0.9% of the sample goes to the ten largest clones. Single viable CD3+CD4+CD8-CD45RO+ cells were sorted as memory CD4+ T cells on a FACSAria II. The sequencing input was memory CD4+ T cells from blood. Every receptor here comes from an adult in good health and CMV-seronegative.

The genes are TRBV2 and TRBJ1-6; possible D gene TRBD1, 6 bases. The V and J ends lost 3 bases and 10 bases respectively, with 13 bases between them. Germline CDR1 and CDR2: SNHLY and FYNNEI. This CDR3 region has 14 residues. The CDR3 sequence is CASSDRGDNSPLHF. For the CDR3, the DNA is TGTGCCAGCAGTGATAGGGGGGACAACTCACCCCTCCACTTT.

The chain's CDR3 is CASSLAGDRVYEQYF. CDR3 sequence (DNA): TGTGCCAGCAGCTTAGCCGGGGACAGGGTCTACGAGCAGTACTTC. The rearrangement links TRBV7-8 to TRBJ2-7, with 9 bases lining up with TRBD1. V gave up 0 bases and J gave up 3 bases; unmatched junction bases: 3. The CDR3 length is 15 residues. Germline lookup yields CDR1 SGHVS and CDR2 FQNEAQ.

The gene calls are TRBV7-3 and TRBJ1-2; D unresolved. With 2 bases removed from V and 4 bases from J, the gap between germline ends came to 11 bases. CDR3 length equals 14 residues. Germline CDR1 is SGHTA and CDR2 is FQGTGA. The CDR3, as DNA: TGTGCCAGCAGCTTAGAAGGGAAGCTCTATGGCTACACCTTC. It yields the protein CASSLEGKLYGYTF. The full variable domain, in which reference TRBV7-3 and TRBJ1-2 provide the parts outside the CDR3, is GAGVSQTPSNKVTEKGKYVELRCDPISGHTALYWYRQSLGQGPEFLIYFQGTGAADDSGLPNDRFFAVRPEGSVSTLKIQRTERGDSAVYLCASSLEGKLYGYTFGSGTRLTVV.

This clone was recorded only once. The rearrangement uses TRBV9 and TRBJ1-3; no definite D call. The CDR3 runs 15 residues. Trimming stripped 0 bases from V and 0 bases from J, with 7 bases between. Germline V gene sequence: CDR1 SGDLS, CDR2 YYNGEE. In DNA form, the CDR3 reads TGTGCCAGCAGCGTAGTGTCAGGCTCTGGAAACACCATATATTTT. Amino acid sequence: CASSVVSGSGNTIYF.

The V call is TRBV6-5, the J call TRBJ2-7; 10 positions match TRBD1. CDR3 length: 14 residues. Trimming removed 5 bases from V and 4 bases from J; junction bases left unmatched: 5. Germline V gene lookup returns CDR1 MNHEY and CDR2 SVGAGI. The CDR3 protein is CASSVGTGAYEQYF. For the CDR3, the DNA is TGTGCCAGCAGTGTCGGGACAGGGGCTTACGAGCAGTACTTC.

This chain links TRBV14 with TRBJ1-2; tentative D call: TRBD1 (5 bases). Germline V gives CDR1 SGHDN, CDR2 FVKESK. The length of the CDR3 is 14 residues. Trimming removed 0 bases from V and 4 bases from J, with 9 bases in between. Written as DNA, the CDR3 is TGTGCCAGCAGCCAAGATTCAGGGCTCTATGGCTACACCTTC. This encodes CASSQDSGLYGYTF. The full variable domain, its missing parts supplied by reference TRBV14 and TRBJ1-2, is EAGVTQFPSHSVIEKGQTVTLRCDPISGHDNLYWYRRVMGKEIKFLLHFVKESKQDESGMPNNRFLAERTGGTYSTLKVQPAELEDSGVYFCASSQDSGLYGYTFGSGTRLTVV.